The 10 T cell receptor beta chains reported below all come from one sample, sequenced in a study of T-cell reconstitution after alpha-beta-depleted transplantation in children. The TCRbeta library was prepared with unique molecular identifiers. TCRdb called the PCR reads again in MiXCR, with one record for every CDR3 protein. Found here are 77,000 or so distinct CDR3 sequences, 15% to 20% of them singletons; the top ten hold 50% to 65%. Sequenced here: PBMCs, mostly from graft donor cells, sampled 360 days after TCRalphabeta/CD19-depleted stem cell transplant. These receptors all stem from a male patient between 2 and 10 years old who had a stem cell transplant for acute lymphoblastic leukemia, so the T cells may come from the graft donor.

The V and J genes are TRBV12-3 or TRBV12-4 and TRBJ2-5; no clear D. This CDR3 spans 13 amino acids. Trimming cost V 6 bases and J 5 bases, with 13 bases left between them. The CDR3 nucleotides are TGTGCCAGCAGCTCGAAAATGGGCGAGACCCAGTACTTC. Its translation is CASSSKMGETQYF.

Here the CDR3 reads CASSGQGREGRRSSYEQYF. In DNA form, the CDR3 reads TGTGCCAGCAGCGGACAGGGGCGGGAGGGCCGTAGAAGCTCCTACGAGCAGTACTTC. The chain couples TRBV11-1 to TRBJ2-7; either TRBD1 or TRBD2 may fit D (9 bases each). Germline V gene lookup returns CDR1 SGHAT and CDR2 FQDESV (reference sequence). CDR3 size: 19 residues. V was trimmed by 5 bases and J by 0 bases, leaving 26 bases between them.

The chain combines TRBV7-9 with TRBJ1-4; tentatively, D is TRBD1 (5 bases). Looked up from germline, CDR1 is SEHNR and CDR2 is FQNEAQ (reference sequence). The CDR3 totals 14 residues. V was clipped by 5 bases and J by 3 bases, with 10 bases between them. The CDR3 here is CASSLDRPNEKLFF. The CDR3 nucleotides read TGTGCCAGCAGCCTCGACAGACCTAATGAAAAACTGTTTTTT.

The chain couples TRBV5-1 to TRBJ2-1; TRBD2 matches at 15 bases. CDR3 size: 16 residues. Trimming took 4 bases from V and 8 from J; bases not matched to a gene: 7. Germline CDR1 SGHRS, CDR2 YFSETQ. CDR3 sequence: CASSIGLAGGSDEQFF. The CDR3, as DNA: TGCGCCAGCAGCATCGGACTAGCGGGAGGGTCGGATGAGCAGTTCTTC.

A single count supports this clonotype. This chain joins TRBV12-3 or TRBV12-4 and TRBJ2-4, with a weak D call TRBD2 (6 bases). CDR3 length: 15 amino acids. V gave up 4 bases and J gave up 4 bases, with 14 bases separating them. CDR3 amino acids: CASSSGLGGKNIQYF. The CDR3 nucleotides read TGTGCCAGCAGTTCGGGACTCGGCGGGAAAAACATTCAGTACTTC.

V and J are TRBV5-1 and TRBJ2-2; D not certain. CDR1 is SGHRS and CDR2 is YFSETQ in the germline V gene. Deletions cut 0 bases from V and 1 base from J, with 4 bases between. The CDR3 runs to 14 residues. The DNA for the CDR3 is TGCGCCAGCAGCTTGGGACGGAACACCGGGGAGCTGTTTTTT. This encodes CASSLGRNTGELFF.

This clonotype was observed a few times. V is TRBV24-1 and J is TRBJ2-7; D gene uncertain. Germline CDR1 KGHDR, CDR2 SFDVKD. This CDR3 is 15 amino acids long. The V end was cut by 0 bases, the J end by 6 bases, with 14 bases between. CDR3 in amino acids: CATSDLQLGLSEQYF. CDR3 coding DNA: TGTGCCACCAGTGATTTGCAGTTAGGTCTAAGCGAGCAGTACTTC.

This clonotype was counted ten times or more. The rearrangement joins TRBV2 to TRBJ2-1; TRBD1 agrees at 9 bases. The junction had 4 bases not matched to a gene; V was cut back by 6 bases and J by 7 bases. From germline, CDR1 is SNHLY and CDR2 FYNNEI. There are 13 residues in the CDR3. The CDR3 protein is CASSRQGVNEQFF. CDR3 bases: TGTGCCAGCAGCCGACAGGGGGTGAATGAGCAGTTCTTC.

This clonotype was counted a few times. The rearrangement joins TRBV20-1 to TRBJ2-7, with 7 bases aligning to TRBD1. This CDR3 is built from 14 residues. Looked up from germline, CDR1 is DFQATT and CDR2 is SNEGSKA (reference sequence). The CDR3 region is CSASGTADSYEQYF. The CDR3 DNA is TGCAGCGCTTCCGGGACAGCTGACTCCTACGAGCAGTACTTC.

The chain employs TRBV18 and TRBJ2-1; 9 bases map to TRBD1. The CDR3 runs to 15 residues. Germline V gene sequence: CDR1 KGHSH, CDR2 LQKENI. The trim removed 6 bases at V and 4 bases at J, leaving 7 bases unmatched. The CDR3, as DNA: TGTGCCAGCTCGTCTCCCGGGACAGGGTACAATGAGCAGTTCTTC. It is translated as CASSSPGTGYNEQFF.